This T cell receptor (beta chain) was observed in a study of response to subunit inactivated influenza vaccine. This clonotype was observed a few times. The CDR3 loop spans 14 amino acids. From germline, CDR1 is DFQATT and CDR2 SNEGSKA (reference sequence). The junction had 5 bases not matched to a gene; V was cut back by 0 bases and J by 4 bases. TCRdb recomputed calls from the RT-PCR reads with MiXCR, one row per CDR3 protein. This sample yields approximately 530,000 distinct CDR3 sequences, of which 7.6% are seen a single time; 13% belongs to the top ten. This TCR came from a man in his fifties or sixties who received an inactivated influenza vaccine. The gene calls are TRBV20-1 and TRBJ2-7, with TRBD1 identical over 8 bases. The starting material was PBMCs from blood, obtained roughly 24 months after vaccination. CDR3: CSARDLDREYEQYF. CDR3 nucleotide sequence: TGCAGTGCTAGAGACCTGGACAGGGAGTACGAGCAGTACTTC.